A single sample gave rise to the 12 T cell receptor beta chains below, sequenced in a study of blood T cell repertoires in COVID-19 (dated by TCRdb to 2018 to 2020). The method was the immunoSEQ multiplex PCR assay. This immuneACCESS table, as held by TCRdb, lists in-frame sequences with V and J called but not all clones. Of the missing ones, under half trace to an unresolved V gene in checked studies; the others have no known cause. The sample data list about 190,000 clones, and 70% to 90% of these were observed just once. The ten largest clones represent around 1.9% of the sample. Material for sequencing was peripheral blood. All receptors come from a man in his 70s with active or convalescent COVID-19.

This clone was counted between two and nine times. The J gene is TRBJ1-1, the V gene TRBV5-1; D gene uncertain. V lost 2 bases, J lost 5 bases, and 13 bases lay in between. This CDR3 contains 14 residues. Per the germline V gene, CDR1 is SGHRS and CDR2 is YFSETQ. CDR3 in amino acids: CASSLSPIETEAFF. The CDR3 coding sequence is TGCGCCAGCAGCTTAAGTCCGATCGAGACTGAAGCTTTCTTT.

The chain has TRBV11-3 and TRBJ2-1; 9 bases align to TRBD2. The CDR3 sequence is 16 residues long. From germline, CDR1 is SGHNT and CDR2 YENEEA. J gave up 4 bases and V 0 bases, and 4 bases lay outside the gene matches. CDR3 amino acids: CASSLDGTSPYNEQFF. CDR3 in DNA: TGTGCCAGCAGCTTAGACGGGACTAGCCCATACAATGAGCAGTTCTTC.

CDR3 coding DNA: TGTGCCAGCAGCTTAGGTAGTGGGGCTACTCAGACGGAGACCCAGTACTTC. Encoded protein: CASSLGSGATQTETQYF. The gene calls are TRBV7-7 and TRBJ2-5, with a weak D call TRBD1 (5 bases). V lost 1 base and J lost 5, with 20 bases in between. The V gene's germline CDR1 is SSHAT and CDR2 FNYEAQ (reference sequence). This CDR3 comprises 17 residues.

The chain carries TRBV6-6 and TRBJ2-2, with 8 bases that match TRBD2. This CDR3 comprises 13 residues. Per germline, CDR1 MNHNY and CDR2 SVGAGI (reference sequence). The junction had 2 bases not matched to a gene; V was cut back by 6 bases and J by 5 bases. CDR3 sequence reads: CASRLAVTGELFF. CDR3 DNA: TGTGCCAGCAGACTAGCGGTAACCGGGGAGCTGTTTTTT.

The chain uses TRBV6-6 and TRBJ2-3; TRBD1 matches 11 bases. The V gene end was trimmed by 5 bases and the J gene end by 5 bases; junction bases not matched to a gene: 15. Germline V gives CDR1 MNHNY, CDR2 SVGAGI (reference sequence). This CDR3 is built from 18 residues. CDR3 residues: CASSLLEMGQGVGDTQYF. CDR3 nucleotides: TGTGCCAGCAGTCTCCTGGAGATGGGACAGGGGGTCGGAGATACGCAGTATTTT.

The CDR3 reads CASSVSAGGSTGELFF. The CDR3 nucleotides are TGTGCCAGTAGTGTCTCAGCGGGGGGGAGCACCGGGGAGCTGTTTTTT. The V and J genes are TRBV19 and TRBJ2-2; TRBD2 matches 10 bases. Per germline, CDR1 LNHDA and CDR2 SQIVND (reference sequence). V trimming: 5 bases; J trimming: 4 bases; junction bases outside the gene matches: 7. This CDR3 region has 16 residues.

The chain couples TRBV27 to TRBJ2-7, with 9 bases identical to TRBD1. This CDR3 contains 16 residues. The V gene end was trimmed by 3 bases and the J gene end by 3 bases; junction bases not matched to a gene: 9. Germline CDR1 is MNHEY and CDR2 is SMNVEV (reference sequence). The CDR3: CASSFRTGVDIYEQYF. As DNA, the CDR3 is TGTGCCAGCAGTTTCCGGACAGGGGTCGACATCTACGAGCAGTACTTC.

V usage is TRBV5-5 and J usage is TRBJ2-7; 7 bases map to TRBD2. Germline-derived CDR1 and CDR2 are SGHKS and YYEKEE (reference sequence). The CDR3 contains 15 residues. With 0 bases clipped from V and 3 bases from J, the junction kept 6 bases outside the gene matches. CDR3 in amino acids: CASSLAKRGYYEQYF. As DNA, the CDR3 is TGTGCCAGCAGCTTGGCTAAGCGGGGATACTACGAGCAGTACTTC.

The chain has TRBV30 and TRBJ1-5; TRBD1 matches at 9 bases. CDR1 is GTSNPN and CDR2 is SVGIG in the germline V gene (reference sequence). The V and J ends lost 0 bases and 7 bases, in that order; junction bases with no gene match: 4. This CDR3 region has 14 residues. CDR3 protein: CAWSVQQGAQPQHF. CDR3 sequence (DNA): TGTGCCTGGAGTGTCCAACAGGGGGCGCAGCCCCAGCATTTT. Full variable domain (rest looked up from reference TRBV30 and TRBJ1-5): SQTIHQWPATLVQPVGSPLSLECTVEGTSNPNLYWYRQAAGRGLQLLFYSVGIGQISSEVPQNLSASRPQDRQFILSSKKLLLSDSGFYLCAWSVQQGAQPQHFGDGTRLSIL.

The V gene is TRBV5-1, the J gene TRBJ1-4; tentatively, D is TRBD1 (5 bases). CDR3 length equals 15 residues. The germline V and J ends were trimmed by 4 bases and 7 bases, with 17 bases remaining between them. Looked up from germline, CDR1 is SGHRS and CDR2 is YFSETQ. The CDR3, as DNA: TGCGCCAGCAGCCCGTGGGGGGATGGGGTTGAAAAACTGTTTTTT. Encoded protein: CASSPWGDGVEKLFF.

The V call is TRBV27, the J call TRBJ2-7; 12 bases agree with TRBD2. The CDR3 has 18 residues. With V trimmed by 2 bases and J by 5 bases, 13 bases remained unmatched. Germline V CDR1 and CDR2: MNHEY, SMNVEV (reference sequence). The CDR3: CASSLNYTLAGGPHEQYF. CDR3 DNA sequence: TGTGCCAGCAGTTTAAATTATACCCTAGCGGGGGGGCCCCACGAGCAGTACTTC.

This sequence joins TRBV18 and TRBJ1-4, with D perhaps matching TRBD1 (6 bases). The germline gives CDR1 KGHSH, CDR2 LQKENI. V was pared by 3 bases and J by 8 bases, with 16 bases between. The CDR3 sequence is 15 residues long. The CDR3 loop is CASSPEPRGREKLFF. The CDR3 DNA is TGTGCCAGCTCACCGGAGCCCAGGGGAAGGGAAAAACTGTTTTTT.